The clone carrying this T cell receptor beta chain came up many times. With 500 ng total RNA as template and a constant-region primer, TCR beta cDNA was made. What produced the TCR beta libraries was three nested multiplex PCR rounds using slightly modified ARM-PCR. Forward primers for TRBV1-TRBV30 and a C-beta reverse primer served the first two PCR rounds, at around 9 cycles each. TCRdb ran MiXCR on the multiplex PCR reads and lists one entry per CDR3 protein. The sample has tens of thousands of distinct CDR3 sequences, roughly 74% seen once. The CDR3 covers 16 residues. Germline V gives CDR1 MDHEN, CDR2 SYDVKM. V trimming: 7 bases; J trimming: 3 bases; junction bases outside the gene matches: 10. Taking about 17-33 mg of unsorted bulk tissue, the authors co-extracted RNA and DNA. The entry originates in a study of tumor-infiltrating lymphocytes in primary liver carcinoma. About the study: Productive TCRbeta reads per sample were roughly 3.5 to 7.13 million, not differing by tissue.

The sequenced sample was tumor-adjacent normal liver tissue. The rearrangement joins TRBV28 to TRBJ1-5; 9 nucleotides line up with TRBD1. The TCR was taken from a man aged 35-49 years with primary liver carcinoma and hepatitis B virus infection. The CDR3 nucleotides are TGTGCCAGCACCTTCGACAGGGGGGCCTCCAATCAGCCCCAGCATTTT. Its protein is CASTFDRGASNQPQHF.